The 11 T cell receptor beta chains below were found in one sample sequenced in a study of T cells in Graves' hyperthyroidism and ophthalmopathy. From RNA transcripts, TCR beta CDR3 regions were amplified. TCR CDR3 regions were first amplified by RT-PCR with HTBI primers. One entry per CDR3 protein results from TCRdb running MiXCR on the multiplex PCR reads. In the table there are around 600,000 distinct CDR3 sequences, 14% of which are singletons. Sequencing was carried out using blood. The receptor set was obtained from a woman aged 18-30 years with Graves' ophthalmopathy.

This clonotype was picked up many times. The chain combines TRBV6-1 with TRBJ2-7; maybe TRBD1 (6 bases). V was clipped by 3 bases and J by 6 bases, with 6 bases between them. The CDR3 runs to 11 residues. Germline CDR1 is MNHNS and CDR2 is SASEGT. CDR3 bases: TGTGCCAGCAGTGACAGGGGCGAGCAGTACTTC. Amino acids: CASSDRGEQYF.

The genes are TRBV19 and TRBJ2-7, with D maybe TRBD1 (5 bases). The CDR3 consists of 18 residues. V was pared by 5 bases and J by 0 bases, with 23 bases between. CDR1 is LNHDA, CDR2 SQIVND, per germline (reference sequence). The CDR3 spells CASSPKYHRFGSSYEQYF. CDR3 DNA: TGTGCCAGTAGTCCAAAATATCACAGGTTTGGTAGCTCCTACGAGCAGTACTTC. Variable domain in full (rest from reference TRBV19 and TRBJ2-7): DGGITQSPKYLFRKEGQNVTLSCEQNLNHDAMYWYRQDPGQGLRLIYYSQIVNDFQKGDIAEGYSVSREKKESFPLTVTSAQKNPTAFYLCASSPKYHRFGSSYEQYFGPGTRLTVT.

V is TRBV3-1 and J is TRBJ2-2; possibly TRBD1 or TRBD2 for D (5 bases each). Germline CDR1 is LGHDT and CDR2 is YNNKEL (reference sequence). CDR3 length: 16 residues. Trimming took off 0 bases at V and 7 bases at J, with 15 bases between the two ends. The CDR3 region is CASSQELAGTIGELFF. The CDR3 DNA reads TGTGCCAGCAGCCAAGAATTAGCAGGGACGATCGGGGAGCTGTTTTTT.

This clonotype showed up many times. Written as DNA, the CDR3 is TGCAGCGTTGTCGGGAACACCGGGGAGCTGTTTTTT. Residues: CSVVGNTGELFF. The chain carries TRBV29-1 and TRBJ2-2; D is ambiguous. This CDR3 region has 12 residues. Trimming took off 4 bases at V and 1 base at J, with 4 bases between the two ends. Germline V gene sequence: CDR1 SQVTM, CDR2 ANQGSEA.

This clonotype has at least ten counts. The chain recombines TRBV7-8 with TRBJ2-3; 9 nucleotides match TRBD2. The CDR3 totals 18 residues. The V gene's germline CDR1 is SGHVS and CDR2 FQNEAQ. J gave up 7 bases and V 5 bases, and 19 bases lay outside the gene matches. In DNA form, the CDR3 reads TGTGCCAGCAGCGCAAATTTGGGGAGTAGCGGGAGAGTTAATACGCAGTATTTT. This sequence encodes CASSANLGSSGRVNTQYF. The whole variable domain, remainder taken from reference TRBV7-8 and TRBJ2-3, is GAGVSQSPRYKVAKRGQDVALRCDPISGHVSLFWYQQALGQGPEFLTYFQNEAQLDKSGLPSDRFFAERPEGSVSTLKIQRTQQEDSAVYLCASSANLGSSGRVNTQYFGPGTRLTVL.

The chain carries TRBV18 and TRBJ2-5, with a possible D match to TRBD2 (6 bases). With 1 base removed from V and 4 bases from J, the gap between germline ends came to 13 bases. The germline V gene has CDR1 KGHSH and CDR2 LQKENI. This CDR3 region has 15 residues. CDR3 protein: CASSPLEGVAETQYF. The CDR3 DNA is TGTGCCAGCTCACCACTGGAGGGAGTAGCAGAGACCCAGTACTTC.

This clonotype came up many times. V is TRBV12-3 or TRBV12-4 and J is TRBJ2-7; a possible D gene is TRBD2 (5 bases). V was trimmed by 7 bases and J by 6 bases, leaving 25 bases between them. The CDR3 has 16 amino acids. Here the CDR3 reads CASTPEGGYGTGEQYF. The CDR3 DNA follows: TGTGCCAGCACTCCCGAAGGAGGCTATGGTACTGGCGAGCAGTACTTC.

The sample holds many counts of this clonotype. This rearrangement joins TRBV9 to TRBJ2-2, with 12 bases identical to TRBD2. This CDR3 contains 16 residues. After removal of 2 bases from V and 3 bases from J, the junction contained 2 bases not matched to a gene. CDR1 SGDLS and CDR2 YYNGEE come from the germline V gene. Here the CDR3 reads CASSVTSGRDTGELFF. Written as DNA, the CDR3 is TGTGCCAGCAGCGTGACTAGCGGGAGAGACACCGGGGAGCTGTTTTTT.

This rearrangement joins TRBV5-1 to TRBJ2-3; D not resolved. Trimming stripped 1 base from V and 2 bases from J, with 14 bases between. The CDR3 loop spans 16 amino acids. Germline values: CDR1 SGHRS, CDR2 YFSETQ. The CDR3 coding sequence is TGCGCCAGCAGCTTGAGTACTTCCAGAAACACAGATACGCAGTATTTT. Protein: CASSLSTSRNTDTQYF.

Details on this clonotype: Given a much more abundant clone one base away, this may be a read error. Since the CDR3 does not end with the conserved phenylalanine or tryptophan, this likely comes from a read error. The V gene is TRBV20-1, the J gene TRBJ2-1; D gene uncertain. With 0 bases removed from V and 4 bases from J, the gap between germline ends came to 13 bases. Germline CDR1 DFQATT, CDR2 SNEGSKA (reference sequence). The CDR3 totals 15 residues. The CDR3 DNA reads TGCAGTGCTAGAGAAGATGTTGCGAAGTACAATGAGCAGTTCGTC. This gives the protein CSAREDVAKYNEQFV.

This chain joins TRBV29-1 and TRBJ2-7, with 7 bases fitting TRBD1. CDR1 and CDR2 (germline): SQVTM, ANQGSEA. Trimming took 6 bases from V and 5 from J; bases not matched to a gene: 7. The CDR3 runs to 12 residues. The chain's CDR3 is CSVRDSPHEQYF. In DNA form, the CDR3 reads TGCAGCGTACGGGACAGCCCCCACGAGCAGTACTTC.